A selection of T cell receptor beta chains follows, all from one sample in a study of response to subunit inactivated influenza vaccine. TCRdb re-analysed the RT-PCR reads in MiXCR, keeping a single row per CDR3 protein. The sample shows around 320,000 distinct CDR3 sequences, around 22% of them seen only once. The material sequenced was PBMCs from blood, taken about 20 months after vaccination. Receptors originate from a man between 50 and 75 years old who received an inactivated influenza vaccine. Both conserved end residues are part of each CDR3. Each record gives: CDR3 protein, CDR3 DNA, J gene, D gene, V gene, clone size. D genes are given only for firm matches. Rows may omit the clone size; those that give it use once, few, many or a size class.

CSVALTGYTEAFF TGCAGCGTCGCATTAACAGGGTACACTGAAGCTTTCTTT TRBJ1-1 - TRBV29-1 few
CASSLYSGTGKETQYF TGTGCCAGCAGCCTTTATTCCGGGACAGGGAAAGAGACCCAGTACTTC TRBJ2-5 TRBD1 TRBV5-6 few
CASSLVDSTSSYNEQFF TGTGCCAGCAGCTTGGTGGACAGCACAAGCTCCTACAATGAGCAGTTCTTC TRBJ2-1 - TRBV5-5 -
CASSYGAKLAFF TGTGCCAGCAGTTACGGGGCCAAGCTCGCTTTCTTT TRBJ1-1 - TRBV6-2/TRBV6-3 many
CASSVARGAGFGRYEQYF TGTGCCAGCAGCGTAGCCCGAGGGGCAGGGTTCGGTCGTTACGAGCAGTACTTC TRBJ2-7 - TRBV9 few
CASSLRGLADPDTQYF TGTGCCAGCAGCCTTAGGGGACTAGCGGACCCAGATACGCAGTATTTT TRBJ2-3 TRBD2 TRBV9 -
CSVGAGRTDTQYF TGCAGCGTTGGGGCAGGGAGGACAGATACGCAGTATTTT TRBJ2-3 - TRBV29-1 few
CASSTGIQETQYF TGTGCCAGCAGCACCGGCATCCAAGAGACCCAGTACTTC TRBJ2-5 - TRBV6-2/TRBV6-3 few
CASRAEGGYETQYF TGTGCCAGCAGAGCGGAGGGGGGGTACGAGACCCAGTACTTC TRBJ2-5 - TRBV6-1 -
CASTGPPSHNEQFF TGTGCCAGCACTGGGCCCCCGAGCCACAATGAGCAGTTCTTC TRBJ2-1 - TRBV7-9 -
CASSLIQGPQYTGELFF TGTGCCAGCAGCTTAATACAGGGGCCGCAATACACCGGGGAGCTGTTTTTT TRBJ2-2 TRBD1 TRBV7-2 -
CASSSQGARNTGELFF TGCGCCAGCAGCTCGCAGGGGGCGCGGAACACCGGGGAGCTGTTTTTT TRBJ2-2 TRBD1 TRBV5-1 -
CAIRSDRLTYEQYF TGTGCCATCAGGTCCGACAGGTTAACCTACGAGCAGTACTTC TRBJ2-7 - TRBV10-3 few
CASSLSSGAEAFF TGCGCCAGCAGCTTGTCATCGGGTGCTGAAGCTTTCTTT TRBJ1-1 - TRBV5-1 few
CASSLQRDNEQFF TGTGCCAGCTCACTTCAGCGGGACAATGAGCAGTTCTTC TRBJ2-1 - TRBV18 -
CASSFDGNMASPQHF TGTGCCAGCAGTTTCGATGGGAACATGGCATCCCCCCAGCATTTT TRBJ1-5 - TRBV12-3/TRBV12-4 -
CASSLLPNEQYF TGCGCCAGCAGCTTGCTACCGAACGAGCAGTACTTC TRBJ2-7 - TRBV5-1 -
CASSFTSTGELFF TGTGCCAGCAGCTTTACCAGCACCGGGGAGCTGTTTTTT TRBJ2-2 - TRBV11-3 -
CASSLANLGNTIYF TGCGCCAGCAGCTTGGCAAATCTCGGAAACACCATATATTTT TRBJ1-3 - TRBV5-1 few
CSAPLLGQAYYGYTF TGCAGTGCCCCACTCCTCGGACAGGCCTACTATGGCTACACCTTC TRBJ1-2 TRBD1 TRBV20-1 -